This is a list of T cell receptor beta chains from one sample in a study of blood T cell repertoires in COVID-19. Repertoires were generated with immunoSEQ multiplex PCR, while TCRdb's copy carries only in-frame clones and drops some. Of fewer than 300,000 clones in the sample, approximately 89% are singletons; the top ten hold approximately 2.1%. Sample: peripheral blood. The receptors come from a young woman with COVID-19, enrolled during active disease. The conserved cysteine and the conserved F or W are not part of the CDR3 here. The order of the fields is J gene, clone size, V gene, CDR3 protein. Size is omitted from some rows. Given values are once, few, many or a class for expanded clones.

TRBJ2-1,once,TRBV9,ASSPGGAGGARTTYNEQF
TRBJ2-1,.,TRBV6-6,ASRGSIGREKF
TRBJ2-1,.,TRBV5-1,ASSLVLSLGGNEQF
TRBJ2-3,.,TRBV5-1,ASSQEASGRSTDTQY
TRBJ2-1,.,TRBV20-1,SASGTSGLNEQF
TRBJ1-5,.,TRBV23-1,ASSGGFRYSNQPQH
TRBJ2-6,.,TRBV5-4,ASSLGGTAGFGANVLT
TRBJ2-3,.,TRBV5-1,ASSLAGGSTDTQY
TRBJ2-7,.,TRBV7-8,ASSLVDREVYYEQY
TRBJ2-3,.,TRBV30,AWSVASGGTDTQY
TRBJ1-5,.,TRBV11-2,ASSPDRGVEPQH
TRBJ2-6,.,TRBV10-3,AISETGPGANVLT
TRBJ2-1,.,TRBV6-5,ASSIRGGEQF
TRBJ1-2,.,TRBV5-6,ASSLGPGESYGYT
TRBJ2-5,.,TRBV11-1,ASSPRWRGAGETQY
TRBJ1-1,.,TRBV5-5,ASSLDWGPGEAF
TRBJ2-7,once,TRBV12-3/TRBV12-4,ASSLQGKYEQY
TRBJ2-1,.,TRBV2,ASSQSLGQLDEQF
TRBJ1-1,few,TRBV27,ASSFLGDRGRTEAF
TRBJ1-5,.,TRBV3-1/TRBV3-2,ASSQRTGVQPQH
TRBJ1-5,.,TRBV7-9,ASSGTGGEQPQH
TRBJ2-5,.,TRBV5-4,ASESRQGQETQY
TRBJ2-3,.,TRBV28,ASTGDTQY
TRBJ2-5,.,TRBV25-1,ASSDGGLGETQY
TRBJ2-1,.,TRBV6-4,ASSVDRGLSYNEQF
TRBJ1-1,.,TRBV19,ASSNQGGNTEAF
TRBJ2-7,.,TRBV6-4,ASSRDRDHEQY
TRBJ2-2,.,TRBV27,ASSRDRTGELF
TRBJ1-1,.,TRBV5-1,ASSLGSGGNTEAF
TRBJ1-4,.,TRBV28,ASSLPGVREKLF
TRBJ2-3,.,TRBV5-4,ASSFTTPGISDTQY
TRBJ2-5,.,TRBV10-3,AIRNGLAGEEETQY
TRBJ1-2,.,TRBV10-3,AINTGTGFGYT
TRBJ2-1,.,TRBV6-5,ASSFPSLAVYNEQF
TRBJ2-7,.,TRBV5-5,ASSLDAGEVYEQY
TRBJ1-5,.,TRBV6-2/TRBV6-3,ASSYTGQVNQPQH
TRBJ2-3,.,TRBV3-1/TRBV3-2,ASSQGTSADTQY